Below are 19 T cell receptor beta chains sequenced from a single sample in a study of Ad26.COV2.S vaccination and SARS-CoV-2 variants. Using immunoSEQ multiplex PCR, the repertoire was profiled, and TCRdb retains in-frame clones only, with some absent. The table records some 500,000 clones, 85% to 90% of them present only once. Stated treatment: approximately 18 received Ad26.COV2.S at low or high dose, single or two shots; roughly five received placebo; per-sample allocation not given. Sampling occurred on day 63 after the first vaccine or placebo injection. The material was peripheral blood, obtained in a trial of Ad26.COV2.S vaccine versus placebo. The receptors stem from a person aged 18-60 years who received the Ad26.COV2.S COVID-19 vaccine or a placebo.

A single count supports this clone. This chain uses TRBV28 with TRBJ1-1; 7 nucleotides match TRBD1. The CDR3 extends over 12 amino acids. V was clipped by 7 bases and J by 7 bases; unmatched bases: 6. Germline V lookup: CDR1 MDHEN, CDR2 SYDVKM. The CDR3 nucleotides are TGTGCCAGCACCCTTAGGGACAGTGAAGCTTTCTTT. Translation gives CASTLRDSEAFF.

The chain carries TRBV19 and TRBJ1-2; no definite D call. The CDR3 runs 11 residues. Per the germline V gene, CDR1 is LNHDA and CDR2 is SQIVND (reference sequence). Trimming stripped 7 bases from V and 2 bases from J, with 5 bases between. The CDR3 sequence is CASTKNYGYTF. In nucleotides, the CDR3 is TGTGCCAGTACGAAGAACTATGGCTACACCTTC.

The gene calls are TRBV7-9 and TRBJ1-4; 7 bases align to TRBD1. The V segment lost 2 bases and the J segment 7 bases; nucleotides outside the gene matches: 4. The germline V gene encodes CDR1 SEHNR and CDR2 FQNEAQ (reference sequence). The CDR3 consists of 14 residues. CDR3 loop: CASSLQQGSEKLFF. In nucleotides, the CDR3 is TGTGCCAGCAGCTTACAACAGGGGTCTGAAAAACTGTTTTTT.

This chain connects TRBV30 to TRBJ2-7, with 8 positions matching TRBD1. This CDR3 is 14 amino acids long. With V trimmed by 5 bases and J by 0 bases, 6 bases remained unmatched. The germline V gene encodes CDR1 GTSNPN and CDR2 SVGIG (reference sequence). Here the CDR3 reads CAWADRVRSYEQYF. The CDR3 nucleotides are TGTGCCTGGGCGGACAGGGTACGCTCCTACGAGCAGTACTTC.

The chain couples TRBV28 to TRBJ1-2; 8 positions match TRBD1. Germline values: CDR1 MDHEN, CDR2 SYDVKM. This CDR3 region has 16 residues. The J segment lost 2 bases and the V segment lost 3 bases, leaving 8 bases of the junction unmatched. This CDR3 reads CASSLHDRGLNYGYTF. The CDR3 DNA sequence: TGTGCCAGCAGTTTGCACGACAGGGGCTTAAACTATGGCTACACCTTC.

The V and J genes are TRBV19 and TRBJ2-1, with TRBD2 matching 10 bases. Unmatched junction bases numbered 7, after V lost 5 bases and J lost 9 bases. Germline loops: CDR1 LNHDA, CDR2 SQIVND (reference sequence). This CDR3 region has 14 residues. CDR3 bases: TGTGCCAGTAGTGGGCTAGCGGGAGAGGGTGAGCAGTTCTTC. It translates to CASSGLAGEGEQFF.

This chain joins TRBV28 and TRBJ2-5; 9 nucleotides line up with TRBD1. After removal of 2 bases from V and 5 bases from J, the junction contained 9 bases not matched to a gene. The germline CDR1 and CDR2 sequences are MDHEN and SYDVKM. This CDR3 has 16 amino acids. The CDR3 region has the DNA TGTGCCAGCAGTTTAGGGGCGACAGGGGGGGAGGAGACCCAGTACTTC. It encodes CASSLGATGGEETQYF.

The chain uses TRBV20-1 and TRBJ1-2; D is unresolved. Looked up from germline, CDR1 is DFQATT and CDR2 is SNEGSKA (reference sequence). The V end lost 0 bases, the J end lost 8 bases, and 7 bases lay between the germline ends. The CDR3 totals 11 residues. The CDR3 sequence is CSARDLTGYTF. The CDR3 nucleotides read TGCAGTGCTAGAGATTTAACCGGCTACACCTTC.

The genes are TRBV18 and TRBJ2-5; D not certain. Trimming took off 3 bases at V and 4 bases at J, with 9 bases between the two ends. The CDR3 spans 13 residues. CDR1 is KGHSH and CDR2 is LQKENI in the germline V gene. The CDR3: CASSPSPPETQYF. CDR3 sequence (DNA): TGTGCCAGCTCACCCTCGCCCCCAGAGACCCAGTACTTC.

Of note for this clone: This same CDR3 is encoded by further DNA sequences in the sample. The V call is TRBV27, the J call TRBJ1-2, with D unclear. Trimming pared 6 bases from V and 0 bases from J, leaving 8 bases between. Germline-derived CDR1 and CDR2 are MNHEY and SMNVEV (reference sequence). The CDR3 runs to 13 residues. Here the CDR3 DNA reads TGTGCCAGCAGCCTCTCAGCTAACTATGGCTACACCTTC. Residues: CASSLSANYGYTF.

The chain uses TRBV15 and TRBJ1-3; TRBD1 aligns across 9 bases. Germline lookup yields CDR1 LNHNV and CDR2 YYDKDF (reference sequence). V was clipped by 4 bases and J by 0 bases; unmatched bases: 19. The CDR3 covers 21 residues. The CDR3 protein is CATSTAVDWDRVPSSGNTIYF. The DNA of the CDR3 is TGTGCCACCAGCACAGCGGTCGATTGGGACAGGGTCCCAAGCTCTGGAAACACCATATATTTT.

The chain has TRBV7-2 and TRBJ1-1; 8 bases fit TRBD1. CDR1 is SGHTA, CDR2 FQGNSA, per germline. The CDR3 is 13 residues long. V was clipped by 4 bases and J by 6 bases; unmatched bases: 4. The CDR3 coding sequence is TGTGCCAGCAGCTCAGGGGGCCGGGCTGAAGCTTTCTTT. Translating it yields CASSSGGRAEAFF.

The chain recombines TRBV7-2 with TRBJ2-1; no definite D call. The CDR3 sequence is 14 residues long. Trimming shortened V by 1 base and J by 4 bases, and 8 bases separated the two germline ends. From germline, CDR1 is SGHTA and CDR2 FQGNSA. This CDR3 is CASSLDFRYNEQFF. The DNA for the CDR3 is TGTGCCAGCAGCTTAGATTTTCGGTACAATGAGCAGTTCTTC.

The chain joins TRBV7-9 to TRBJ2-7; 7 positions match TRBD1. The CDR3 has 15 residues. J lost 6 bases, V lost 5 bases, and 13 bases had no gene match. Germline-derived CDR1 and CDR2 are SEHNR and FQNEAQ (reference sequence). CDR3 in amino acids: CASSLPTGIDSEQYF. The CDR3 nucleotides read TGTGCCAGCAGCCTACCGACAGGGATTGACTCCGAGCAGTACTTC.

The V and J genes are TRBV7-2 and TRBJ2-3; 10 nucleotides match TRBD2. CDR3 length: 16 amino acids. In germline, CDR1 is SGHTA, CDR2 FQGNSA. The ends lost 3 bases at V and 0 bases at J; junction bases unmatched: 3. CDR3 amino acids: CASSFQRGGSTDTQYF. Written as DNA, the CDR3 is TGTGCCAGCAGCTTCCAGCGGGGGGGAAGCACAGATACGCAGTATTTT.

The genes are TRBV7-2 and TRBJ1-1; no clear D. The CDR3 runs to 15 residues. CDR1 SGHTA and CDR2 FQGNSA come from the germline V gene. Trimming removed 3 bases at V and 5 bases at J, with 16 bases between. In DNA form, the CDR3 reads TGTGCCAGCAGCTTCGGGCCCCCGGCGGGAACTGAAGCTTTCTTT. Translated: CASSFGPPAGTEAFF.

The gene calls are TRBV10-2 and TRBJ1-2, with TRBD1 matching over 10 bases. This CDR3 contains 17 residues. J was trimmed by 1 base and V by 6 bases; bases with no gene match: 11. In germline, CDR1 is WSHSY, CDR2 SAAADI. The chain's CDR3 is CASRTGQGGKNNYGYTF. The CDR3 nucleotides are TGCGCCAGCAGGACAGGACAGGGGGGAAAAAATAACTATGGCTACACCTTC.

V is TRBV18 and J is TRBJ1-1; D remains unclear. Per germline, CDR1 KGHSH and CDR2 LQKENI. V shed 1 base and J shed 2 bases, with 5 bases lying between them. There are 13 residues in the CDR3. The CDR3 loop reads CASSPRANTEAFF. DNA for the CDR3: TGTGCCAGCTCACCACGAGCAAACACTGAAGCTTTCTTT.

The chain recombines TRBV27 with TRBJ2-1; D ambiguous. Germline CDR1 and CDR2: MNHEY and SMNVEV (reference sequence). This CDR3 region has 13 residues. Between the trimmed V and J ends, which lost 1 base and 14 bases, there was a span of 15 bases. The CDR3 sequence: CASSLYGSEREFF. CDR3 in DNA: TGTGCCAGCAGTTTATATGGCAGCGAAAGGGAGTTCTTC.